Below, 17 T cell receptor beta chains from the same sample are listed, as sequenced in a study of cytomegalovirus exposure and HLA in healthy donors. Measured with immunoSEQ multiplex PCR; TCRdb has only the in-frame clones, and not every one. The sample lists fewer than 100,000 clones, 94% occurring once. The sample taken for sequencing was PBMCs. The receptor set was obtained from a woman under 30 in good health and CMV-seronegative.

The V call is TRBV30, the J call TRBJ1-5; D not resolved. CDR3 size: 14 residues. V lost 2 bases, J lost 7 bases, and 15 bases lay in between. CDR1 and CDR2 (germline): GTSNPN, SVGIG (reference sequence). The CDR3 DNA follows: TGTGCCTGGAGTCCGAGGGTAGGGTTACAGCCCCAGCATTTT. It encodes CAWSPRVGLQPQHF.

The chain uses TRBV7-2 and TRBJ2-1; 10 positions agree with TRBD2. The V segment lost 4 bases and the J segment 5 bases; nucleotides outside the gene matches: 8. This CDR3 comprises 16 residues. Germline V CDR1 and CDR2: SGHTA, FQGNSA. CDR3 DNA: TGTGCCAGCAGCTCCGCGCCCCTAGCGGGGGACAATGAGCAGTTCTTC. This gives the protein CASSSAPLAGDNEQFF. Together with reference TRBV7-2 and TRBJ2-1, the CDR3 gives the full variable domain: GAGVSQSPSNKVTEKGKDVELRCDPISGHTALYWYRQSLGQGLEFLIYFQGNSAPDKSGLPSDRFSAERTGGSVSTLTIQRTQQEDSAVYLCASSSAPLAGDNEQFFGPGTRLTVL.

This clone came up a few times. This chain uses TRBV4-1 with TRBJ2-7, with 7 positions matching TRBD1. Losses at the gene ends were 3 bases for V and 3 bases for J; bases not matched to a gene: 8. CDR1 is MGHRA and CDR2 is YSYEKL in the germline V gene. This CDR3 comprises 15 residues. The CDR3 spells CASSQDDRAYYEQYF. The CDR3 DNA reads TGCGCCAGCAGCCAGGACGACAGGGCGTACTACGAGCAGTACTTC.

The V and J genes are TRBV11-2 and TRBJ2-7, with a possible D match to TRBD2 (6 bases). V shed 7 bases and J shed 2 bases, with 9 bases lying between them. The CDR3 runs to 12 residues. The V gene's germline CDR1 is SGHAT and CDR2 FQNNGV. CDR3 protein: CASTRLAYEQYF. CDR3 coding DNA: TGTGCCAGCACCCGACTAGCCTACGAGCAGTACTTC.

The J gene is TRBJ2-5, the V gene TRBV10-3, with a tentative D call TRBD2 (5 bases). The germline CDR1 and CDR2 sequences are ENHRY and SYGVKD. This CDR3 has 13 residues. V was trimmed by 3 bases and J by 4 bases, leaving 9 bases between them. CDR3 nucleotide sequence: TGTGCCATCAGTGAACTAGAGGCAGAGACCCAGTACTTC. This gives the protein CAISELEAETQYF.

The J gene is TRBJ2-5, the V gene TRBV7-2; D unresolved. Trimming removed 5 bases from V and 0 bases from J, with 4 bases in between. This CDR3 has 12 amino acids. Germline-derived CDR1 and CDR2 are SGHTA and FQGNSA. The CDR3 spells CASSPYQETQYF. CDR3 DNA sequence: TGTGCCAGCAGCCCCTACCAAGAGACCCAGTACTTC.

The count of this clone is one. The chain combines TRBV5-8 with TRBJ2-1; D is perhaps TRBD2 (6 bases). The CDR3 has 14 residues. Germline V CDR1 and CDR2: SGHTS, YDEGEE. V was cut by 7 bases and J by 5 bases, with 16 bases left in between. As DNA, the CDR3 is TGTGCCAGCTTCAAACCACTAGCAAACAATGAGCAGTTCTTC. Protein sequence: CASFKPLANNEQFF.

This chain joins TRBV2 and TRBJ2-1; D ambiguous. V was clipped by 7 bases and J by 4 bases, with 8 bases between them. Germline V gene data show CDR1 as SNHLY and CDR2 as FYNNEI. The CDR3 spans 12 residues. CDR3 in DNA: TGTGCCAGCACCGGTCGGTACAATGAGCAGTTCTTC. This codes for CASTGRYNEQFF.

This chain links TRBV6-1 with TRBJ2-6; D may be TRBD1 (5 bases). V was trimmed by 6 bases and J by 1 base, leaving 10 bases between them. Germline lookup yields CDR1 MNHNS and CDR2 SASEGT. This CDR3 comprises 15 residues. The CDR3 spells CASSSGLSGANVLTF. The CDR3 DNA follows: TGTGCCAGCAGCTCAGGGTTGTCTGGGGCCAACGTCCTGACTTTC.

The chain is built from TRBV15 and TRBJ2-3; D is unclear. The germline V gene has CDR1 LNHNV and CDR2 YYDKDF (reference sequence). The germline V and J ends were trimmed by 0 bases and 0 bases, with 10 bases remaining between them. This CDR3 is 16 amino acids long. In nucleotides, the CDR3 is TGTGCCACCAGCAGAGATGCGGATATTAGCACAGATACGCAGTATTTT. Amino acids: CATSRDADISTDTQYF.

The chain joins TRBV18 to TRBJ2-7, with D hard to call. The germline V gene encodes CDR1 KGHSH and CDR2 LQKENI. This CDR3 region has 13 residues. The V end was cut by 3 bases, the J end by 6 bases, with 12 bases between. DNA for the CDR3: TGTGCCAGCTCACCCCATTCAGGTACCGAGCAGTACTTC. Translated: CASSPHSGTEQYF.

J is TRBJ2-3 and V is TRBV6-1; 8 bases align to TRBD1. V dropped 11 bases and J dropped 10; count of bases not matched to a gene: 5. This CDR3 is built from 10 residues. Looked up from germline, CDR1 is MNHNS and CDR2 is SASEGT. The DNA of the CDR3 is TGTGCCGCCCGGACAGGGCCGCAGTATTTT. As protein: CAARTGPQYF.

The chain is built from TRBV4-1 and TRBJ1-1, with 9 bases identical to TRBD1. From germline, CDR1 is MGHRA and CDR2 YSYEKL. The CDR3 runs 12 residues. Unmatched junction bases numbered 6, after V lost 5 bases and J lost 11 bases. CDR3 sequence reads: CASSEGQGGAFF. The CDR3 nucleotides read TGCGCCAGCAGCGAGGGACAGGGCGGCGCTTTCTTT.

This chain joins TRBV27 and TRBJ2-1; perhaps TRBD1 as D (6 bases). CDR1 and CDR2 from the germline V gene are MNHEY and SMNVEV (reference sequence). V was cut by 6 bases and J by 2 bases, with 17 bases left in between. The CDR3 consists of 16 residues. The chain's CDR3 is CASRYTGIGAYNEQFF. The CDR3 region has the DNA TGTGCCAGCAGGTATACAGGGATTGGGGCCTACAATGAGCAGTTCTTC.

This sequence joins TRBV7-2 and TRBJ1-2; D remains ambiguous. The CDR3 spans 12 residues. The germline gives CDR1 SGHTA, CDR2 FQGNSA. The V end lost 5 bases, the J end lost 2 bases, and 6 bases lay between the germline ends. This chain's CDR3 is CASSVGNYGYTF. The DNA for the CDR3 is TGTGCCAGCAGCGTGGGCAACTATGGCTACACCTTC. Combining the CDR3 with reference TRBV7-2 and TRBJ1-2 gives the whole variable domain GAGVSQSPSNKVTEKGKDVELRCDPISGHTALYWYRQSLGQGLEFLIYFQGNSAPDKSGLPSDRFSAERTGGSVSTLTIQRTQQEDSAVYLCASSVGNYGYTFGSGTRLTVV.

This chain links TRBV28 with TRBJ2-2, with D perhaps TRBD2 (6 bases). The CDR3 totals 14 residues. Germline V lookup: CDR1 MDHEN, CDR2 SYDVKM. Trimming pared 3 bases from V and 4 bases from J, leaving 9 bases between. The CDR3 is CASSLGGFTGELFF. DNA for the CDR3: TGTGCCAGCAGTTTGGGGGGTTTCACCGGGGAGCTGTTTTTT.

J is TRBJ1-1 and V is TRBV7-9, with 8 bases aligning to TRBD1. Germline CDR1 reads SEHNR; CDR2 reads FQNEAQ (reference sequence). The CDR3 extends over 15 amino acids. The V segment lost 4 bases and the J segment 1 base; nucleotides outside the gene matches: 5. The DNA for the CDR3 is TGTGCCAGCAGCTCGACAGGGGCGGCGAACACTGAAGCTTTCTTT. This codes for CASSSTGAANTEAFF.